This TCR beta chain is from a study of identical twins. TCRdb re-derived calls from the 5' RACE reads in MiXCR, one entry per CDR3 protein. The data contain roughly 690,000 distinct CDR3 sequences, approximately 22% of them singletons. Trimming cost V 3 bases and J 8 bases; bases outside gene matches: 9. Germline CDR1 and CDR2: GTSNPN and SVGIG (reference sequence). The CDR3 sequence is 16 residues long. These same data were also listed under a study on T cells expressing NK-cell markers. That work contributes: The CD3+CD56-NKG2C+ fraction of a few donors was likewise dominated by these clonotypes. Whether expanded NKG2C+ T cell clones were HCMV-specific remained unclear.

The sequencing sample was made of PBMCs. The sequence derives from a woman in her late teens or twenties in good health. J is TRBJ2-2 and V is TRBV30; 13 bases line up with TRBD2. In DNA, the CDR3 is TGTGCCTGGAGACAACTAGCGGGAGGGTCGAGAGGGGAGCTGTTTTTT. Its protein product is CAWRQLAGGSRGELFF.